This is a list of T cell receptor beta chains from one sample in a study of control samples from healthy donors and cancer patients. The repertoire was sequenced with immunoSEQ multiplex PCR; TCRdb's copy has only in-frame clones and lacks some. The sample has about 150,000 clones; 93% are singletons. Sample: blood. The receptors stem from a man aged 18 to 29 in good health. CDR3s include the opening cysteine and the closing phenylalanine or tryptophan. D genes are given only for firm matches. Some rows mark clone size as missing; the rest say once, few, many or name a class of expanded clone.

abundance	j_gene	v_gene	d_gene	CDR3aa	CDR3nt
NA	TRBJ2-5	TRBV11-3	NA	CASSEVQETQYF	TGTGCCAGCTCCGAAGTCCAAGAGACCCAGTACTTC
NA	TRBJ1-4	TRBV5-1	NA	CASSLTGLGKLFF	TGCGCCAGCAGCTTGACCGGGCTGGGAAAACTGTTTTTT
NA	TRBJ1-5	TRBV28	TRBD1	CASSPSGTGDNQPQHF	TGTGCCAGCAGTCCATCGGGGACAGGGGACAATCAGCCCCAGCATTTT
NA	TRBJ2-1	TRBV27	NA	CANTPYRGDSLNEQFF	TGTGCCAACACCCCTTATAGGGGTGACAGTTTGAATGAGCAGTTCTTC
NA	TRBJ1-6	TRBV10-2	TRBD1	CASKVDIGQGLNSPLHF	TGCGCCAGCAAGGTTGACATCGGACAGGGTTTAAATTCACCCCTCCACTTT
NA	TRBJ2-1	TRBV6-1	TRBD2	CASSEAPGLAGGLGRNEQFF	TGTGCCAGCAGTGAAGCCCCGGGACTAGCGGGGGGGCTGGGTCGCAATGAGCAGTTCTTC
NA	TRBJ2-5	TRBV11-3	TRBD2	CASKGAGRETQYF	TGTGCCAGCAAAGGAGCGGGGAGGGAGACCCAGTACTTC
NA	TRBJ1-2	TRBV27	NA	CASSLTGGYGYTF	TGTGCCAGCAGTTTAACAGGTGGCTATGGCTACACCTTC
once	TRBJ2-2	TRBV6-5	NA	CASNELGTGELFF	TGTGCCAGCAACGAATTGGGGACCGGGGAGCTGTTTTTT
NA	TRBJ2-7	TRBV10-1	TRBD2	CASSGAGEQYF	TGCGCCAGCAGTGGAGCGGGAGAGCAGTACTTC
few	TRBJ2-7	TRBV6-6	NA	CASSDDTAYEQYF	TGTGCCAGCAGCGACGACACTGCCTACGAGCAGTACTTC
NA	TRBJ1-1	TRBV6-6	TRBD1	CASNRQGAEAFF	TGTGCCAGCAACCGACAGGGGGCTGAAGCTTTCTTT
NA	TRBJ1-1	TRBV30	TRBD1	CAWAGQGRTEAFF	TGTGCCTGGGCTGGACAGGGTCGGACTGAAGCTTTCTTT
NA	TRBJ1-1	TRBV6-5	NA	CASSSPGRNTEAFF	TGTGCCAGCAGTTCCCCAGGGCGGAACACTGAAGCTTTCTTT
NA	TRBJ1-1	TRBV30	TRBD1	CAWSGGQPEAFF	TGTGCCTGGAGTGGGGGACAGCCTGAAGCTTTCTTT
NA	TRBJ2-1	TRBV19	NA	CASTPGGLLYNEQFF	TGTGCCAGTACACCAGGGGGACTTCTTTACAATGAGCAGTTCTTC
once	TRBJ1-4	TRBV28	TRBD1	CASSLMGGYGGTEAWGLGKLFF	TGTGCCAGCAGTTTAATGGGCGGTTATGGAGGGACAGAGGCTTGGGGTTTGGGAAAACTGTTTTTT
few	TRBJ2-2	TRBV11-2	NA	CASQNGVGPYGGELFF	TGTGCCAGCCAGAATGGGGTGGGACCTTATGGCGGGGAGCTGTTTTTT
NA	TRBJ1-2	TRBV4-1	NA	CASSQSRDYGYTF	TGCGCCAGCAGCCAAAGTCGCGACTATGGCTACACCTTC
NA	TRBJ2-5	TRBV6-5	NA	CASRPLGEETQYF	TGTGCCAGCAGACCCCTAGGCGAGGAGACCCAGTACTTC
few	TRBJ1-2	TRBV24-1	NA	CATSDLGQLPTF	TGTGCCACCAGTGATTTAGGACAGTTACCCACCTTC
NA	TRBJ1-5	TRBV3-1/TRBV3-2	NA	CASSQDLNQPQHF	TGTGCCAGCAGCCAAGATCTTAATCAGCCCCAGCATTTT
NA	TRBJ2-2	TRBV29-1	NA	CSVVYTGELFF	TGCAGCGTTGTTTATACCGGGGAGCTGTTTTTT
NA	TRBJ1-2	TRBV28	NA	CASSHLYGYTF	TGTGCCAGCAGCCACTTATATGGCTACACCTTC
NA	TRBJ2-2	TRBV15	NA	CATSRGRRSNTGELFF	TGTGCCACCAGCCGGGGGAGGCGGAGCAACACCGGGGAGCTGTTTTTT
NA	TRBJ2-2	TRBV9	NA	CASSVAYMGGPGELFF	TGTGCCAGCAGCGTAGCTTATATGGGCGGGCCCGGGGAGCTGTTTTTT
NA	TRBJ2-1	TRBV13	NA	CASSFASSYNEQFF	TGTGCCAGCAGCTTTGCGAGCTCCTACAATGAGCAGTTCTTC
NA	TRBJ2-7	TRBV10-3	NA	CAISEVEQNEQYF	TGTGCCATCAGTGAAGTTGAACAGAACGAGCAGTACTTC
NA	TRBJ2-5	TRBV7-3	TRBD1	CASSFGQGGRETQYF	TGTGCCAGCAGCTTCGGACAGGGGGGACGGGAGACCCAGTACTTC
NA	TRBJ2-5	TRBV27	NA	CASSSQETQYF	TGTGCCAGCAGTTCCCAAGAGACCCAGTACTTC
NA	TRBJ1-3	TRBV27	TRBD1	CASSFSQGANTIYF	TGTGCCAGCAGTTTTTCACAGGGGGCGAACACCATATATTTT
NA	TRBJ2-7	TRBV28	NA	CASMEAQLFYEQYF	TGTGCCAGCATGGAAGCACAGCTCTTTTACGAGCAGTACTTC
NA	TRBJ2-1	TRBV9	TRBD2	CASSLGTSGYNEQFF	TGTGCCAGCAGCCTTGGGACTAGCGGATACAATGAGCAGTTCTTC